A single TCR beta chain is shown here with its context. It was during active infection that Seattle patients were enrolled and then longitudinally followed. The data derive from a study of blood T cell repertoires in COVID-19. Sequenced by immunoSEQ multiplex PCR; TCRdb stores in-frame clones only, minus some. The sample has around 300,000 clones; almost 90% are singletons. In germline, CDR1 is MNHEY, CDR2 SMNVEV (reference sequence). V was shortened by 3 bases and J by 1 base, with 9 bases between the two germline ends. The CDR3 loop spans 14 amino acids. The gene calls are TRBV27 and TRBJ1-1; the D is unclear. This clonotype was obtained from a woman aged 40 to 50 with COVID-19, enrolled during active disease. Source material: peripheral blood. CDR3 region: CASSFQVGNTEAFF. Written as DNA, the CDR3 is TGTGCCAGCAGTTTTCAGGTCGGGAACACTGAAGCTTTCTTT.